These 9 T cell receptor beta chains were sequenced from one sample in a study of T cell responses to AZD1222 COVID-19 vaccine. Libraries were prepared by immunoSEQ multiplex PCR; TCRdb keeps only in-frame clonotypes and omits some of them. The sample has more than 95,000 clones; roughly nine tenths are singletons. Specimen: peripheral blood, collected on day 0 of AZD1222 vaccination. The receptors were gathered from an adult in good health.

The table lists this clone with a few counts. V is TRBV7-2 and J is TRBJ2-5, with 9 bases that match TRBD1. CDR3 length: 13 residues. Per germline, CDR1 SGHTA and CDR2 FQGNSA. V was clipped by 5 bases and J by 3 bases; unmatched bases: 1. CDR3 protein: CASSGDREETQYF. The CDR3, as DNA: TGTGCCAGCAGCGGGGACAGGGAAGAGACCCAGTACTTC.

This clone is a singleton in its sample. The J gene is TRBJ2-7, the V gene TRBV3-1 (or the pseudogene TRBV3-2); D tentatively reads TRBD1 or TRBD2 (5 bases each). This CDR3 contains 15 residues. The germline gives CDR1 LGHDT, CDR2 YNNKEL (reference sequence). V shed 0 bases and J shed 2 bases, with 11 bases lying between them. Written as DNA, the CDR3 is TGTGCCAGCAGCCAAGAGTGGGGGAGAACCTACGAGCAGTACTTC. Translating it yields CASSQEWGRTYEQYF.

This clone was seen just once. The chain recombines TRBV5-4 with TRBJ2-5; either TRBD1 or TRBD2 may supply D (5 bases each). The V end lost 4 bases, the J end lost 4 bases, and 17 bases lay between the germline ends. The CDR3 sequence is 15 residues long. Germline assignment: CDR1 SGHNT and CDR2 YYREEE (reference sequence). CDR3 bases: TGTGCCAGCAGCCAACCGGGGCCCATGGGAGAGACCCAGTACTTC. It specifies CASSQPGPMGETQYF.

The gene calls are TRBV19 and TRBJ2-7, with TRBD2 matching over 10 bases. Germline V CDR1 and CDR2: LNHDA, SQIVND (reference sequence). J gave up 3 bases and V 5 bases, and 4 bases lay outside the gene matches. The CDR3 has 14 residues. CDR3 loop: CASSPASGGYEQYF. CDR3 sequence (DNA): TGTGCCAGTAGTCCCGCTAGCGGGGGCTACGAGCAGTACTTC.

CDR3: CAISDLASGYTDTQYF. In DNA form, the CDR3 reads TGTGCCATCAGTGACCTCGCTAGCGGCTACACAGATACGCAGTATTTT. V usage is TRBV10-3 and J usage is TRBJ2-3; 7 bases fit TRBD2. The V and J ends lost 3 bases and 2 bases, in that order; junction bases with no gene match: 8. CDR3 length equals 16 residues. The germline gives CDR1 ENHRY, CDR2 SYGVKD.

The chain has TRBV10-3 and TRBJ2-7; TRBD2 matches at 7 bases. The CDR3 runs to 14 residues. From germline, CDR1 is ENHRY and CDR2 SYGVKD. Germline trimming cut 5 bases from V and 1 base from J; bases unmatched to any gene: 5. This CDR3 is CAISLAEGSYEQYF. The DNA of the CDR3 is TGTGCCATCAGTCTAGCGGAGGGATCCTACGAGCAGTACTTC.

A single count supports this clone. This sequence joins TRBV28 and TRBJ2-1, with a weak D call TRBD1 (7 bases). This CDR3 is built from 14 residues. Trimming took off 7 bases at V and 4 bases at J, with 14 bases between the two ends. Germline V gene lookup returns CDR1 MDHEN and CDR2 SYDVKM. In DNA form, the CDR3 reads TGTGCCAGCATCCAGGGGGGTTCATACAATGAGCAGTTCTTC. Protein: CASIQGGSYNEQFF.

This rearrangement joins TRBV7-3 to TRBJ2-7, with no clear D. Germline lookup yields CDR1 SGHTA and CDR2 FQGTGA. Deletions cut 1 base from V and 0 bases from J, with 4 bases between. This CDR3 has 13 amino acids. The CDR3 bases are TGTGCCAGCAGCTTAAGCGACTCCTACGAGCAGTACTTC. It encodes CASSLSDSYEQYF.

The rearrangement joins TRBV10-3 to TRBJ1-2; D is unresolved. V lost 6 bases and J lost 7, with 18 bases in between. The CDR3 is 14 amino acids. CDR1 and CDR2 (germline): ENHRY, SYGVKD. The CDR3 is CAISPRTEKAGYTF. Here the CDR3 DNA reads TGTGCCATCAGCCCAAGGACCGAAAAGGCTGGCTACACCTTC.